Listed here is a single T cell receptor (beta chain). This table comes from immunoSEQ multiplex PCR, and its TCRdb copy is limited to in-frame clones, with some not included. The table has roughly 120,000 clones, more than 70% seen once. From germline, CDR1 is LGHNT and CDR2 FRNRAP. CDR3 length equals 12 residues. The V end was cut by 3 bases, the J end by 5 bases, with 7 bases between. This specimen belongs to a study of control samples from healthy donors and cancer patients. The receptor was isolated from a man in his forties or fifties in good health. Sequencing was done on a sample of blood. The chain has TRBV12-5 and TRBJ1-2; unclear D gene. CDR3 in DNA: TGTGCTAGTGGTTTCCCAGGTTATGGCTACACCTTC. Translating gives CASGFPGYGYTF.